Listed below are T cell receptor beta chains from one sample, sequenced in a study of T cells in Graves' hyperthyroidism and ophthalmopathy. MiXCR was run by TCRdb on the multiplex PCR reads, yielding one entry per CDR3 protein. The sample lists hundreds of thousands of distinct CDR3 sequences; 15% to 20% were seen once. The sample consisted of blood. The receptors stem from a woman under 30 with Graves' hyperthyroidism. CDR3s include the opening cysteine and the closing phenylalanine or tryptophan. D genes are given only for firm matches. Clone size is given for some rows only: seen once, a few or many times, or a class if the clone is expanded.

D,J,size,V,DNA,CDR3
.,TRBJ2-5,many,TRBV6-5,TGTGCCAGCAGCCTAACTAGGACCGAGACCCAGTACTTC,CASSLTRTETQYF
TRBD1,TRBJ1-2,.,TRBV12-3/TRBV12-4,TGTGCCAGCAGTTTAGTCGACAGGGACTATGGCTACACCTTC,CASSLVDRDYGYTF
.,TRBJ1-2,many,TRBV15,TGTGCCACCAGCAGAGATCATGGTGGCTACACCTTC,CATSRDHGGYTF
TRBD1,TRBJ1-2,many,TRBV6-5,TGTGCCAGCAGTTACTCCGGGACAGGGGGGGATGGCTACACCTTC,CASSYSGTGGDGYTF
.,TRBJ1-1,few,TRBV12-5,TGTGCTAGTGGTTCTACATTGAACACTGAAGCTTTCTTT,CASGSTLNTEAFF
.,TRBJ2-5,many,TRBV5-1,TGCGCCAGCAGCTCGGGACCGAACTGGGGCCAAGAGACCCAGTACTTC,CASSSGPNWGQETQYF
TRBD2,TRBJ2-7,.,TRBV12-3/TRBV12-4,TGTGCCAGCAAAAGTTTTGCGGGGGGCTCCTACGAGCAGTACTTC,CASKSFAGGSYEQYF
.,TRBJ2-7,many,TRBV7-8,TGTGCCAGCAGCTTAGAACCCTCGACCAACTACGAGCAGTACTTC,CASSLEPSTNYEQYF
.,TRBJ1-6,many,TRBV27,TGTGCCAGCAGTACCGGACTTCCGAATTCACCCCTCCACTTT,CASSTGLPNSPLHF
.,TRBJ1-2,.,TRBV6-1,TGTGCCAGCATGGGCAGGGATGGCTACACCTTC,CASMGRDGYTF
.,TRBJ1-1,many,TRBV2,TGTGCCAGCAGTGACCCTGTTCAGGGACCGTTCCCGAACACTGAAGCTTTCTTT,CASSDPVQGPFPNTEAFF
.,TRBJ1-3,many,TRBV18,TGTGCCAGCTCACCACCAATCACCTCTGGAAACACCATATATTTT,CASSPPITSGNTIYF
.,TRBJ1-2,many,TRBV30,TGTGCCTGGGCGGGACTTCGCTACACCTTC,CAWAGLRYTF
.,TRBJ2-2,few,TRBV7-9,TGTGCCAGCAGCATAGGGTATACGAACACCGGGGAGCTGTTTTTT,CASSIGYTNTGELFF
TRBD1,TRBJ2-7,once,TRBV18,TGTGCCAGCTCATCGCAGGACAGGGGTTCATTGGACGAGCAGTACTTC,CASSSQDRGSLDEQYF
.,TRBJ2-5,.,TRBV5-6,TGTGCCAGCAGCTTGGTGCAGGAGCAAGAGACCCAGTACTTC,CASSLVQEQETQYF
.,TRBJ1-5,many,TRBV7-9,TGTGCCAGCAGCACGGGGCTCGGCAATCAGCCCCAGCATTTT,CASSTGLGNQPQHF
TRBD2,TRBJ2-5,many,TRBV3-1,TGTGCCAGCAGCCAAGGGGCCCATAGCGGGGGGGCCTGGGAGACCCAGTACTTC,CASSQGAHSGGAWETQYF
.,TRBJ1-1,many,TRBV29-1,TGCAGCGTTGGGGTTGTAGGCTTGCACACTGAAGCTTTCTTT,CSVGVVGLHTEAFF
TRBD1,TRBJ1-2,many,TRBV10-3,TGTGCCATCAGTGGGACAGGTCCCTATGGCTACACCTTC,CAISGTGPYGYTF
.,TRBJ2-5,many,TRBV18,TGTGCCAGCTCACCATCCCAAGAGACCCAGTACTTC,CASSPSQETQYF
.,TRBJ1-1,many,TRBV29-1,TGCAGCGTTGAGGGGGCCCCGAACACTGAAGCTTTCTTT,CSVEGAPNTEAFF
TRBD1,TRBJ1-5,many,TRBV12-3/TRBV12-4,TGTGCCAGCAGTTTGGCAGGGGGAGAGCCCCAGCATTTT,CASSLAGGEPQHF
TRBD2,TRBJ2-7,many,TRBV20-1,TGCAGTGCTCCACTAGCGGGGGGGTCCTACGAGCAGTACTTC,CSAPLAGGSYEQYF
.,TRBJ2-5,many,TRBV4-1,TGCGCCAGCAGCCAGCCGACTACCTACTCGGAGACCCAGTACTTC,CASSQPTTYSETQYF
TRBD2,TRBJ2-7,few,TRBV12-3/TRBV12-4,TGTGCCAGCAGGCGACTAGCGGGGGGCTACGAGCAGTACTTC,CASRRLAGGYEQYF
TRBD1,TRBJ1-1,few,TRBV5-6,TGTGCCAGCAGCCCACAGGGGGCCCTAAGGGCTGAAGCTTTCTTT,CASSPQGALRAEAFF
.,TRBJ1-1,many,TRBV29-1,TGCAGCGTTGAAGAAGCAGGGCCTACTGAAGCTTTCTTT,CSVEEAGPTEAFF
TRBD1,TRBJ1-2,many,TRBV29-1,TGCAGCGTCGGGACAGACAACTATGGCTACACCTTC,CSVGTDNYGYTF
.,TRBJ2-2,many,TRBV7-9,TGTGCCAGCAGCTGGACTGTAAACGGGGAGCTGTTTTTT,CASSWTVNGELFF
.,TRBJ1-2,many,TRBV12-3/TRBV12-4,TGTGCCAGCAGTTTAGGTCTGGTTTTCCCTCTGATCTTCTTC,CASSLGLVFPLIFF
.,TRBJ2-7,.,TRBV7-9,TGTGCCAGCAGCATAGGACTCTCTGGCGAGCAGTACTTC,CASSIGLSGEQYF
TRBD1,TRBJ2-7,many,TRBV29-1,TGCAGCGTCGAGGGGACAGACTCCTACGAGCAGTACTTC,CSVEGTDSYEQYF
.,TRBJ2-4,.,TRBV7-8,TGTGCCAGCAGCGAGGGCAAAAACATTCAGTACTTC,CASSEGKNIQYF
.,TRBJ1-1,many,TRBV20-1,TGCAGAGTCGAGGCACTGAACACTGAAGCTTTCTTT,CRVEALNTEAFF
.,TRBJ1-1,.,TRBV6-5,TGTGCCAGCAGTTATTATCCTAAGGAGCCATCTTTCTTT,CASSYYPKEPSFF
.,TRBJ1-2,many,TRBV2,TGTGCCAGCAGTGAAGTGGTGAAGGGCTACACCTTC,CASSEVVKGYTF
.,TRBJ2-5,many,TRBV2,TGTGCCAGCAGGGATTGGGGCCTGGGGGGAGAGACCCAGTACTTC,CASRDWGLGGETQYF
TRBD1,TRBJ1-1,many,TRBV28,TGTGCCAGCAGAGACAGGGCGGAGACTGAAGCTTTCTTT,CASRDRAETEAFF
TRBD1,TRBJ2-4,few,TRBV20-1,TGCAGCTCCGGGACAGGGGCCAAAAACATTCAGTACTTC,CSSGTGAKNIQYF
.,TRBJ1-1,.,TRBV6-5,TGTGCCAGCAGTTACTCGAGAAACCGGGTAGGACCTGAAGCTTTCTTT,CASSYSRNRVGPEAFF
.,TRBJ2-7,.,TRBV5-1,TGCGCCAGCAGCCTCCCGAGGGGCGAATTTCTCTACGAGCAGTACTTC,CASSLPRGEFLYEQYF